The present entry profiles one TCR beta chain with its context. What it binds is unknown. A much larger clonotype is one base distant, so this may be a read error. TCRdb independently ran MiXCR on the PCR reads; one entry per CDR3 protein. The sample yields 37,000 or so distinct CDR3 sequences, 24% seen once. This record belongs to a study of molecular identifiers for immune sequencing clone quantification. Findings and limits, study-wide: Highly expanded clone sizes could be underestimated through barcode sharing by identical TCR molecules.

The CDR3 is 14 residues long. The V gene's germline CDR1 is SQVTM and CDR2 ANQGSEA. This chain links TRBV29-1 with TRBJ2-2, with a tentative D call TRBD1 (6 bases). The sample was naive CD8+ T cells from blood, with Jurkat cell RNA spiked in. Indicated subset: FACS-sorted CD8+CD4-CCR7+CD45RA+ naive T cells. This TCR came from a human donor in good health. Some libraries in this study had Jurkat cell RNA spiked in. This CDR3 reads CSGTGSGNTVELFF. CDR3 DNA: TGCAGCGGTACAGGGTCAGGAAACACCGTGGAGCTGTTTTTT.